One TCR beta chain is described in this entry. This entry comes from a study of control samples from healthy donors and cancer patients. Some clones are missing from TCRdb's copy, which holds only in-frame ones; the method was immunoSEQ multiplex PCR. The sample gives about 160,000 clones, roughly 95% of which show up once; over 1% is in the top ten. The origin of this receptor is a woman younger than 45 in good health. The sample taken for sequencing was blood.

CDR3: CASSENRGGTDTQYF. The CDR3 DNA follows: TGTGCCAGCAGTGAAAATAGGGGAGGGACAGATACGCAGTATTTT. The chain carries TRBV2 and TRBJ2-3; 7 positions match TRBD2. Trimming cost V 2 bases and J 3 bases; bases outside gene matches: 5. The CDR3 is made up of 15 amino acids. The germline gives CDR1 SNHLY, CDR2 FYNNEI.